A single sample is the source of the 15 T cell receptor beta chains below, sequenced in a study of coeliac disease. Some clones are missing from TCRdb's copy, which holds only in-frame ones; the method was immunoSEQ multiplex PCR. The sample yields 6,000 to 8,000 clones, 70% to 80% seen once. What was sequenced was lamina propria lymphocytes from the gut. Receptors were obtained from a man aged 25-40 years with celiac disease.

The rearrangement joins TRBV5-1 to TRBJ2-3, with 8 bases matching TRBD1. J was trimmed by 7 bases and V by 0 bases; bases with no gene match: 13. CDR3 size: 17 residues. CDR1 and CDR2 from the germline V gene are SGHRS and YFSETQ. DNA for the CDR3: TGCGCCAGCAGCTTGGTATCGGGGGACAGGCCCGTGAATACGCAGTATTTT. Residues: CASSLVSGDRPVNTQYF. The full variable domain, in which reference TRBV5-1 and TRBJ2-3 provide the parts outside the CDR3, is KAGVTQTPRYLIKTRGQQVTLSCSPISGHRSVSWYQQTPGQGLQFLFEYFSETQRNKGNFPGRFSGRQFSNSRSEMNVSTLELGDSALYLCASSLVSGDRPVNTQYFGPGTRLTVL.

J is TRBJ2-3 and V is TRBV11-2, with 9 bases matching TRBD2. Germline CDR1 and CDR2: SGHAT and FQNNGV. J gave up 2 bases and V 1 base, and 4 bases lay outside the gene matches. This CDR3 spans 16 amino acids. The CDR3 DNA reads TGTGCCAGCAGCTTAGGAGCGGGGGGAGTCACAGATACGCAGTATTTT. Translation gives CASSLGAGGVTDTQYF. Full variable domain (rest looked up from reference TRBV11-2 and TRBJ2-3): EAGVAQSPRYKIIEKRQSVAFWCNPISGHATLYWYQQILGQGPKLLIQFQNNGVVDDSQLPKDRFSAERLKGVDSTLKIQPAKLEDSAVYLCASSLGAGGVTDTQYFGPGTRLTVL.

This rearrangement joins TRBV6-1 to TRBJ1-3; tentative D call: TRBD1 (5 bases). The CDR3 has 15 residues. Trimming took 0 bases from V and 3 from J, leaving 9 bases between them. The V gene's germline CDR1 is MNHNS and CDR2 SASEGT. The CDR3 protein is CASSEAGRGGNTIYF. The CDR3 coding sequence is TGTGCCAGCAGTGAAGCGGGAAGGGGTGGAAACACCATATATTTT.

The J gene is TRBJ1-2, the V gene TRBV4-1; 9 bases match TRBD1. The J segment lost 6 bases and the V segment lost 3 bases, leaving 14 bases of the junction unmatched. The CDR3 has 17 amino acids. The germline V gene encodes CDR1 MGHRA and CDR2 YSYEKL. CDR3 DNA: TGCGCCAGCAGCCACCTAACAGGGGGCCTTTTGAGTAATGGCTACACCTTC. This gives the protein CASSHLTGGLLSNGYTF.

As regards this clone: An end of the junction differs from the germline gene, which may be a read error. The chain employs TRBV11-2 and TRBJ2-3; 8 bases map to TRBD2. The germline gives CDR1 SGHAT, CDR2 FQNNGV. The CDR3 extends over 16 amino acids. The CDR3 sequence is CASSLGGGTSRDTQYF. Written as DNA, the CDR3 is TGTGCCAGCAGCCTCGGGGGGGGGACCAGCAGAGATACGCAGTATTTT.

This rearrangement joins TRBV19 to TRBJ2-5, with 7 bases identical to TRBD1. After removal of 6 bases from V and 4 bases from J, the junction contained 11 bases not matched to a gene. This CDR3 contains 15 residues. Germline V CDR1 and CDR2: LNHDA, SQIVND (reference sequence). The CDR3 is CASRASTGLGETQYF. The CDR3 DNA is TGTGCCAGTAGGGCCTCGACAGGGTTAGGAGAGACCCAGTACTTC.

The chain recombines TRBV5-1 with TRBJ1-3; D is undetermined. Germline V gene lookup returns CDR1 SGHRS and CDR2 YFSETQ. The CDR3 length is 14 residues. The V and J ends lost 1 base and 0 bases respectively, with 5 bases between them. CDR3 DNA: TGCGCCAGCAGCTTGTATCTCTCTGGAAACACCATATATTTT. The encoded protein is CASSLYLSGNTIYF.

The J gene is TRBJ2-2, the V gene TRBV4-2; 9 bases agree with TRBD2. V shed 0 bases, J shed 5 bases, and the junction held 7 bases outside the gene matches. Germline V gene sequence: CDR1 LGHNA, CDR2 YNFKEQ. CDR3 length equals 17 residues. CDR3 bases: TGTGCCAGCAGCCAAGAACGAAGCGGGAGGTCGACCGGGGAGCTGTTTTTT. It is translated as CASSQERSGRSTGELFF.

This clone was seen only a few times. Written as DNA, the CDR3 is TGTGCCTGGAGTGCGGTTGGGGGGGATGGCTACACCTTC. As protein: CAWSAVGGDGYTF. This rearrangement joins TRBV30 to TRBJ1-2, with D perhaps matching TRBD1 (5 bases). V lost 1 base, J lost 6 bases, and 12 bases lay in between. Germline CDR1 GTSNPN, CDR2 SVGIG (reference sequence). The CDR3 is 13 residues long.

V gene TRBV6-5 combines with J gene TRBJ2-5; 7 bases agree with TRBD1. This CDR3 has 16 amino acids. V was clipped by 0 bases and J by 5 bases; unmatched bases: 9. The germline gives CDR1 MNHEY, CDR2 SVGAGI. The CDR3 coding sequence is TGTGCCAGCAGTTACTCGATGACGACAGGGTCCGAGACCCAGTACTTC. Protein: CASSYSMTTGSETQYF.

J is TRBJ2-7 and V is TRBV2, with a possible D match to TRBD1 (6 bases). The CDR3 runs 14 residues. The V end lost 7 bases, the J end lost 3 bases, and 16 bases lay between the germline ends. The germline V gene encodes CDR1 SNHLY and CDR2 FYNNEI. This CDR3 is CASTLTGTGYEQYF. The CDR3 DNA sequence: TGTGCCAGCACCTTAACAGGGACCGGCTACGAGCAGTACTTC.

This clone was observed a few times. This chain connects TRBV9 to TRBJ1-5; D remains ambiguous. Trimming shortened V by 0 bases and J by 4 bases, and 5 bases separated the two germline ends. The CDR3 is 13 amino acids. Germline V lookup: CDR1 SGDLS, CDR2 YYNGEE. The CDR3 is CASSVAVNQPQHF. DNA for the CDR3: TGTGCCAGCAGCGTAGCCGTGAATCAGCCCCAGCATTTT.

V gene TRBV2 combines with J gene TRBJ1-5, with unresolved D. V shed 0 bases and J shed 1 base, with 7 bases lying between them. The CDR3 is made up of 15 amino acids. CDR1 SNHLY and CDR2 FYNNEI come from the germline V gene. Written as DNA, the CDR3 is TGTGCCAGCAGTGAAGCCAACGGGAGCAATCAGCCCCAGCATTTT. Translation: CASSEANGSNQPQHF. Supplemented by reference TRBV2 and TRBJ1-5, the full variable domain reads EPEVTQTPSHQVTQMGQEVILRCVPISNHLYFYWYRQILGQKVEFLVSFYNNEISEKSEIFDDQFSVERPDGSNFTLKIRSTKLEDSAMYFCASSEANGSNQPQHFGDGTRLSIL.

This clone appeared once. This chain connects TRBV11-2 to TRBJ2-2; 7 bases match TRBD1. V trimming: 3 bases; J trimming: 0 bases; junction bases outside the gene matches: 1. CDR3 length equals 15 residues. Germline CDR1 reads SGHAT; CDR2 reads FQNNGV. CDR3 protein: CASSLGTANTGELFF. The CDR3 coding sequence is TGTGCCAGCAGCTTGGGGACAGCGAACACCGGGGAGCTGTTTTTT.

The chain is built from TRBV28 and TRBJ1-2; weak D call: TRBD1 (5 bases). V was trimmed by 4 bases and J by 6 bases, leaving 15 bases between them. CDR3 length equals 14 residues. Germline assignment: CDR1 MDHEN and CDR2 SYDVKM. DNA for the CDR3: TGTGCCAGCAGTTCTCCGGACAATTTCCATGGCTACACCTTC. This encodes CASSSPDNFHGYTF.